These 20 T cell receptor beta chains originate from one sample sequenced in a study of shared clonotypes between healthy human individuals. Only in-frame clones appear in the TCRdb table, and some are missing; sequencing was by immunoSEQ multiplex PCR. The sample has some 1.5 million clones, approximately 98% seen once; the top ten hold approximately 0.44%. Sequenced input: naive CD4+ T cells sorted from blood. Indicated subset: CD45RA+ positively selected. These receptors originate from a man between 25 and 39 years old in good health.

J is TRBJ2-5 and V is TRBV28; 10 bases fit TRBD2. This CDR3 spans 15 amino acids. The V segment lost 3 bases and the J segment 5 bases; nucleotides outside the gene matches: 6. Germline CDR1 and CDR2: MDHEN and SYDVKM. The CDR3 DNA reads TGTGCCAGCAGTTTCCCCGGGACTAGCGCTGAGACCCAGTACTTC. It specifies CASSFPGTSAETQYF.

The chain employs TRBV19 and TRBJ2-5; D is unclear. Germline CDR1 and CDR2: LNHDA and SQIVND (reference sequence). V was shortened by 2 bases and J by 2 bases, with 9 bases between the two germline ends. CDR3 length equals 14 residues. The CDR3 region is CASSIRWAQETQYF. As DNA, the CDR3 is TGTGCCAGTAGTATAAGGTGGGCTCAAGAGACCCAGTACTTC.

This chain uses TRBV5-8 with TRBJ2-1, with D perhaps TRBD1 (6 bases). V gave up 1 base and J gave up 0 bases, with 8 bases separating them. CDR1 SGHTS and CDR2 YDEGEE come from the germline V gene. The CDR3 covers 15 residues. CDR3 loop: CASSLTGSSYNEQFF. The CDR3 DNA reads TGTGCCAGCAGCTTGACAGGGTCCTCCTACAATGAGCAGTTCTTC.

V is TRBV5-6 and J is TRBJ1-1; 9 nucleotides agree with TRBD1. Germline V gene data show CDR1 as SGHDT and CDR2 as YYEEEE. The CDR3 length is 18 residues. V trimming: 2 bases; J trimming: 0 bases; junction bases outside the gene matches: 11. CDR3 coding DNA: TGTGCCAGCAGCTTAATATTCGACAGGGGGACCATGAACACTGAAGCTTTCTTT. Encoded protein: CASSLIFDRGTMNTEAFF.

This chain joins TRBV12-2 and TRBJ2-1. TRBV12-2 is classified as a pseudogene. This CDR3 spans 15 amino acids. This chain's CDR3 is CASRLAGNPYNEQFF. CDR3 DNA sequence: TGTGCAAGTCGCTTAGCGGGGAATCCCTACAATGAGCAGTTCTTC.

The gene calls are TRBV19 and TRBJ2-2; the match to TRBD2 covers 8 bases. V lost 1 base and J lost 5; bases outside the gene matches: 3. This CDR3 is built from 15 residues. Germline V gene lookup returns CDR1 LNHDA and CDR2 SQIVND (reference sequence). The CDR3 DNA follows: TGTGCCAGTAGTATAGTCGTAGCGGGGACCGGGGAGCTGTTTTTT. Its protein is CASSIVVAGTGELFF.

This chain joins TRBV4-1 and TRBJ2-3; 7 bases align to TRBD1. With 2 bases clipped from V and 8 bases from J, the junction kept 4 bases outside the gene matches. Germline CDR1 is MGHRA and CDR2 is YSYEKL. CDR3 length: 13 residues. The CDR3 DNA follows: TGCGCCAGCAGCCAACCGACAGGGACTACGCAGTATTTT. This sequence encodes CASSQPTGTTQYF.

The genes are TRBV28 and TRBJ2-1; 8 bases are shared with TRBD1. The CDR3 has 14 amino acids. From germline, CDR1 is MDHEN and CDR2 SYDVKM. J was trimmed by 4 bases and V by 6 bases; bases with no gene match: 5. The CDR3 is CASRAGGEYNEQFF. In nucleotides, the CDR3 is TGTGCCAGCAGAGCAGGGGGCGAGTACAATGAGCAGTTCTTC.

This chain connects TRBV9 to TRBJ1-3; D unresolved. The CDR3 runs 15 residues. Per germline, CDR1 SGDLS and CDR2 YYNGEE. Trimming left V 0 bases short and J 0 bases short, with 7 bases between. CDR3 in DNA: TGTGCCAGCAGCGTAGACAGTGCCTCTGGAAACACCATATATTTT. Amino acids: CASSVDSASGNTIYF.

In this sample, this clone turned up once. This rearrangement joins TRBV20-1 to TRBJ2-5; D may be TRBD2 (6 bases). CDR3 size: 11 residues. Trimming cost V 4 bases and J 4 bases, with 7 bases left between them. CDR1 is DFQATT, CDR2 SNEGSKA, per germline (reference sequence). CDR3 protein: CSATSAETQYF. CDR3 nucleotide sequence: TGCAGTGCTACTAGCGCAGAGACCCAGTACTTC.

The gene calls are TRBV2 and TRBJ2-5; TRBD1 aligns across 7 bases. This CDR3 comprises 12 residues. V shed 7 bases and J 4 bases; nucleotides not matched to a gene: 3. CDR1 and CDR2 (germline): SNHLY, FYNNEI. The CDR3 is CASTRQGETQYF. CDR3 coding DNA: TGTGCCAGCACTAGACAGGGAGAGACCCAGTACTTC. The complete variable domain, with remaining parts taken from reference TRBV2 and TRBJ2-5, reads EPEVTQTPSHQVTQMGQEVILRCVPISNHLYFYWYRQILGQKVEFLVSFYNNEISEKSEIFDDQFSVERPDGSNFTLKIRSTKLEDSAMYFCASTRQGETQYFGPGTRLLVL.

The chain employs TRBV18 and TRBJ1-1; 10 nucleotides agree with TRBD1. Germline V gene data show CDR1 as KGHSH and CDR2 as LQKENI. The V gene end was trimmed by 5 bases and the J gene end by 10 bases; junction bases not matched to a gene: 7. The CDR3 extends over 13 amino acids. The CDR3 bases are TGTGCCAGCTCAACGACAGGGGGCATAGGAGCTTTCTTT. Translation: CASSTTGGIGAFF.

The chain links TRBV30 to TRBJ2-5, with D tentatively TRBD1 (5 bases). V gave up 6 bases and J gave up 5 bases, with 25 bases separating them. This CDR3 region has 16 residues. Germline-derived CDR1 and CDR2 are GTSNPN and SVGIG (reference sequence). The CDR3: CACQRGSRILRETQYF. The CDR3 DNA is TGTGCCTGTCAAAGGGGCAGTCGGATTTTGAGGGAGACCCAGTACTTC. Full variable domain (missing parts from reference TRBV30 and TRBJ2-5): SQTIHQWPATLVQPVGSPLSLECTVEGTSNPNLYWYRQAAGRGLQLLFYSVGIGQISSEVPQNLSASRPQDRQFILSSKKLLLSDSGFYLCACQRGSRILRETQYFGPGTRLLVL.

The chain has TRBV6-1 and TRBJ2-2; 8 bases map to TRBD1. V lost 4 bases, J lost 3 bases, and 1 base stayed unmatched. Germline V gene lookup returns CDR1 MNHNS and CDR2 SASEGT. The CDR3 extends over 14 amino acids. The DNA of the CDR3 is TGTGCCAGCAGTGGGACAGGGTACACCGGGGAGCTGTTTTTT. Protein product: CASSGTGYTGELFF.

The gene calls are TRBV9 and TRBJ2-1, with unresolved D. This CDR3 region has 14 residues. Trimming left V 0 bases short and J 9 bases short, with 13 bases between. Germline assignment: CDR1 SGDLS and CDR2 YYNGEE. CDR3 in amino acids: CASSVVPESVEQFF. DNA of the CDR3: TGTGCCAGCAGCGTAGTTCCCGAATCGGTTGAGCAGTTCTTC.

CDR3 in amino acids: CASSRTGSTDTQYF. The CDR3 nucleotides are TGTGCCAGCAGTCGAACCGGGAGCACAGATACGCAGTATTTT. The chain is built from TRBV7-9 and TRBJ2-3; D unclear. This CDR3 is 14 amino acids long. V was shortened by 6 bases and J by 0 bases, with 10 bases between the two germline ends. Looked up from germline, CDR1 is SEHNR and CDR2 is FQNEAQ (reference sequence).

The V call is TRBV10-3, the J call TRBJ1-3; no firm D call. CDR1 ENHRY and CDR2 SYGVKD come from the germline V gene. The V end lost 0 bases, the J end lost 4 bases, and 7 bases lay between the germline ends. The CDR3 has 14 residues. This chain's CDR3 is CAISESRAGNTIYF. The CDR3 DNA reads TGTGCCATCAGTGAGTCGCGGGCGGGAAACACCATATATTTT.

The rearrangement uses TRBV7-9 and TRBJ1-4; 7 nucleotides align to TRBD1. The CDR3 contains 13 residues. The germline V gene has CDR1 SEHNR and CDR2 FQNEAQ (reference sequence). The V segment lost 5 bases and the J segment 9 bases; nucleotides outside the gene matches: 6. CDR3 sequence reads: CASSTGQLKKLFF. The CDR3 DNA reads TGTGCCAGCAGCACGGGACAGCTTAAAAAACTGTTTTTT.

The V and J genes are TRBV5-1 and TRBJ2-5; TRBD2 might be the D (6 bases). The CDR3 is made up of 14 amino acids. CDR1 is SGHRS, CDR2 YFSETQ, per germline. V lost 3 bases and J 1 base, leaving 10 bases between the germline ends. This chain's CDR3 is CASSSRGTQETQYF. The CDR3 DNA is TGCGCCAGCAGCTCCCGGGGGACCCAAGAGACCCAGTACTTC.

J is TRBJ2-5 and V is TRBV19; 11 positions match TRBD1. With 11 bases clipped from V and 4 bases from J, the junction kept 6 bases outside the gene matches. Germline-derived CDR1 and CDR2 are LNHDA and SQIVND (reference sequence). The CDR3 loop spans 13 amino acids. The CDR3 coding sequence is TGTGCCGTATCGGACAGGGGGCGAGAGACCCAGTACTTC. It codes for CAVSDRGRETQYF.